The 8 T cell receptor beta chains listed next were all sequenced from one sample in a study of early T cells in non-severe SARS-CoV-2 infection (dated by TCRdb to the early 2020s). To prepare the library, 5' RACE was applied. The data were produced on a NextSeq 500. Clones were called with MiXCR by TCRdb after fastp trimmed the public reads at Q25, and only in-frame beta chains were retained. Rows are combined by CDR3 protein, so each entry shows the most common genes and DNA. This sample comprises fewer than 60,000 distinct CDR3 sequences, about 10% of them detected only once. The ten largest clones take up under 15% of the sample. Input material: whole blood. The receptors come from an adult who was a healthcare worker with PCR-confirmed SARS-CoV-2 infection or an uninfected control (not recorded which).

This sequence joins TRBV2 and TRBJ1-6, with TRBD1 identical over 7 bases. V lost 7 bases and J lost 0; bases outside the gene matches: 6. Germline V lookup: CDR1 SNHLY, CDR2 FYNNEI. The CDR3 is 16 residues long. The CDR3 bases are TGTGCCAGCAAAGACAGGGATGGCTCCTATAATTCACCCCTCCACTTT. Translated: CASKDRDGSYNSPLHF.

The V gene is TRBV5-1, the J gene TRBJ2-3; 10 bases are a match to TRBD1. V lost 4 bases, J lost 4 bases, and 6 bases stayed unmatched. The CDR3 sequence is 15 residues long. Germline assignment: CDR1 SGHRS and CDR2 YFSETQ. The CDR3 DNA reads TGCGCCAGCAGCCCGCTGACAGGGGGCCCAGATACGCAGTATTTT. Translated, it gives CASSPLTGGPDTQYF.

This clonotype showed up many times. V usage is TRBV28 and J usage is TRBJ2-7; 8 bases agree with TRBD1. In germline, CDR1 is MDHEN, CDR2 SYDVKM. Germline trimming cut 6 bases from V and 2 bases from J; bases unmatched to any gene: 6. This CDR3 spans 14 amino acids. The CDR3 loop is CASRSGGSTYEQYF. CDR3 in DNA: TGTGCCAGCAGGTCAGGGGGCTCCACCTACGAGCAGTACTTC.

This clonotype has just a few counts. The gene calls are TRBV9 and TRBJ1-3, with D possibly being TRBD1 (5 bases). The V gene lost 0 bases and the J gene lost 0 bases, with 7 bases spanning the gap. The CDR3 totals 15 residues. Germline assignment: CDR1 SGDLS and CDR2 YYNGEE. The CDR3 nucleotides are TGTGCCAGCAGCGTAGAGGGGTCCTCTGGAAACACCATATATTTT. This codes for CASSVEGSSGNTIYF.

This clonotype was observed many times. The V call is TRBV5-8, the J call TRBJ2-1, with a weak D call TRBD1 (6 bases). Germline-derived CDR1 and CDR2 are SGHTS and YDEGEE. V lost 2 bases to trimming and J lost 6 bases, with 15 bases between them. This CDR3 is built from 15 residues. CDR3 sequence: CASSFWGREANEQFF. The CDR3, as DNA: TGTGCCAGCAGCTTCTGGGGGCGAGAAGCCAATGAGCAGTTCTTC.

In this sample, this clonotype turned up many times. This chain connects TRBV20-1 to TRBJ2-4; the match to TRBD2 covers 7 bases. The germline gives CDR1 DFQATT, CDR2 SNEGSKA (reference sequence). The length of the CDR3 is 15 residues. V gave up 0 bases and J gave up 6 bases; unmatched junction bases: 8. CDR3 DNA: TGCAGTGCTAGAGAGGGGGGAGGGCGCGCAAACATTCAGTACTTC. Residues: CSAREGGGRANIQYF.

Many counts were recorded for this clonotype. The chain has TRBV6-2 or TRBV6-3 and TRBJ2-7; D gene uncertain. V lost 6 bases, J lost 0 bases, and 6 bases lay in between. The CDR3 has 12 residues. Germline V gene sequence: CDR1 MNHEY, CDR2 SVGEGT. DNA for the CDR3: TGTGCCAGCAGCATCAACTCCTACGAGCAGTACTTC. Amino acid sequence: CASSINSYEQYF.

This clonotype turned up a few times. This chain links TRBV4-1 with TRBJ2-3, with 11 bases fitting TRBD2. The CDR3 is 18 amino acids. V gave up 0 bases and J gave up 4 bases; unmatched junction bases: 9. From germline, CDR1 is MGHRA and CDR2 YSYEKL. The CDR3 loop reads CASSQDFLAGGFADTQYF. In DNA form, the CDR3 reads TGCGCCAGCAGCCAAGATTTTCTAGCGGGGGGATTTGCAGATACGCAGTATTTT.